Only one count was recorded for the clone carrying this T cell receptor beta chain. This CDR3 has 14 amino acids. CDR1 is MRHNA and CDR2 is SNTAGT in the germline V gene. Trimming took 0 bases from V and 9 from J, leaving 12 bases between them. This specimen comes from a study of blood T cell repertoires in COVID-19. Study summary: Collection of acute and convalescent COVID-19 samples took place in the United States, Italy and Spain. PBMCs, B-cell-depleted T cells, or T cells were the source of the cDNA or gDNA that made up the material.

Original analysis: Reference gene primer amplification gave nucleated cell count estimates. The protocol was immunoSEQ multiplex PCR, while the TCRdb copy is restricted to in-frame clones and leaves out a portion. The V and J calls and the clone size are those of that table, but D and trimming were determined from the DNA. Of around 160,000 clones listed, about 81% were seen once; the top ten hold roughly 9.6%. The clonotype was recovered from a man aged 55-75 years with active or convalescent COVID-19. The chain carries TRBV6-4 and TRBJ2-1, with D possibly being TRBD2 (6 bases). Material for sequencing was peripheral blood. The CDR3 DNA follows: TGTGCCAGCAGTGACTCGACTGTGGAGGGTGAGCAGTTCTTC. Its translation: CASSDSTVEGEQFF.